Below are 18 T cell receptor beta chains sequenced from a single sample in a study of response to subunit inactivated influenza vaccine (dated by TCRdb to the late 2010s). The receptor library was made with RT-PCR. The data were produced on an Illumina HiSeq 2500. TCRdb reprocessed the public reads (quality trimming at Q25 with fastp, clone calling with MiXCR) and kept in-frame beta chains. Each CDR3 protein appears once, grouped with its most common genes and DNA. The sample table shows 860,000 or so distinct CDR3 sequences, and around 21% are seen once. 10% to 13% of the sample belongs to the ten largest clones. Sequencing was performed on PBMCs from blood, taken more than 4 days after vaccination. These receptors were collected from a man in his fifties or sixties who received an inactivated influenza vaccine. Donor details come from another sample of the same person, matched by shared clones.

This clonotype was detected only a few times. The gene calls are TRBV7-3 and TRBJ2-1; 16 bases map to TRBD2. Germline CDR1 reads SGHTA; CDR2 reads FQGTGA. V shed 5 bases, J shed 10 bases, and the junction held 8 bases outside the gene matches. This CDR3 region has 16 residues. The DNA of the CDR3 is TGTGCCAGCAGCCGGGGGACTAGCGGGAGGGAGAACGAGCAGTTCTTC. Residues: CASSRGTSGRENEQFF.

The chain links TRBV10-2 to TRBJ1-2, with D unclear. The CDR3 contains 14 residues. Trimming removed 2 bases from V and 5 bases from J, with 12 bases in between. Per the germline V gene, CDR1 is WSHSY and CDR2 is SAAADI. This chain's CDR3 is CASSEISSPYGYTF. In DNA, the CDR3 is TGCGCCAGCAGTGAGATTTCCAGCCCATATGGCTACACCTTC.

A few counts support this clonotype. This chain links TRBV4-2 with TRBJ2-1, with D maybe TRBD2 (6 bases). Germline V gives CDR1 LGHNA, CDR2 YNFKEQ. The CDR3 is made up of 17 amino acids. Trimming stripped 3 bases from V and 6 bases from J, with 21 bases between. As DNA, the CDR3 is TGTGCCAGCAGCCACCCCAGACTAGGCCGGGACGGCAATGAGCAGTTCTTC. Protein: CASSHPRLGRDGNEQFF.

This rearrangement joins TRBV7-2 to TRBJ1-2; D uncertain. The germline CDR1 and CDR2 sequences are SGHTA and FQGNSA. This CDR3 is 14 amino acids long. Trimming removed 3 bases at V and 1 base at J, with 9 bases between. CDR3 sequence reads: CASSFARVNYGYTF. CDR3 DNA sequence: TGTGCCAGCAGCTTCGCTAGGGTTAACTATGGCTACACCTTC.

The CDR3 DNA reads as TGTGCCATCAGTGAGGGGACAGGGAACAATTCACCCCTCCACTTT. This sequence encodes CAISEGTGNNSPLHF. J is TRBJ1-6 and V is TRBV10-3; 9 bases are shared with TRBD1. Germline CDR1 is ENHRY and CDR2 is SYGVKD. V lost 2 bases and J lost 7; bases outside the gene matches: 3. The CDR3 spans 15 residues.

The table lists this clonotype with a few counts. The gene calls are TRBV12-3 or TRBV12-4 and TRBJ2-5; D might be TRBD1 or TRBD2, each matching 5 bases. The closer fit of TRBJ2-4 to the DNA end suggests the J call may be wrong. CDR3 length equals 15 residues. The CDR3 coding sequence is TGTGCCAGCAGATCTAACAAGGGACGGCTGGCCATTCAGTACTTC. Protein sequence: CASRSNKGRLAIQYF.

This clonotype was observed many times. The chain combines TRBV6-6 with TRBJ2-1; 12 nucleotides align to TRBD1. Germline V CDR1 and CDR2: MNHNY, SVGAGI (reference sequence). There are 13 residues in the CDR3. The junction had 10 bases not matched to a gene; V was cut back by 6 bases and J by 16 bases. CDR3 residues: CASSAAPGTGGFF. The DNA for the CDR3 is TGTGCCAGCAGCGCGGCCCCAGGGACAGGGGGCTTCTTC.

The chain uses TRBV12-3 or TRBV12-4 and TRBJ2-3; D not resolved. There are 14 residues in the CDR3. The V and J ends lost 1 base and 6 bases respectively, with 11 bases between them. In DNA, the CDR3 is TGTGCCAGCAGTTTAGTACCCCACTATGATACGCAGTATTTT. This encodes CASSLVPHYDTQYF.

This clonotype was recorded a few times. The chain recombines TRBV7-9 with TRBJ2-1; no reliable D call. The V end was cut by 1 base, the J end by 11 bases, with 9 bases between. Germline values: CDR1 SEHNR, CDR2 FQNEAQ (reference sequence). The CDR3 runs to 12 residues. The CDR3 loop is CASSLDQGKQFF. CDR3 bases: TGTGCCAGCAGCTTAGACCAAGGGAAGCAGTTCTTC.

The J gene is TRBJ2-7, the V gene TRBV10-3, with no clear D. Trimming left V 3 bases short and J 4 bases short, with 13 bases between. The CDR3 sequence is 14 residues long. CDR1 is ENHRY, CDR2 SYGVKD, per germline. CDR3 bases: TGTGCCATCAGTGACCTTCCCAAGGGTTACGAGCAGTACTTC. Translation gives CAISDLPKGYEQYF.

This clonotype was picked up a small number of times. This chain links TRBV5-6 with TRBJ1-1, with D uncertain. Looked up from germline, CDR1 is SGHDT and CDR2 is YYEEEE. The CDR3 is 15 amino acids. V lost 3 bases, J lost 1 base, and 13 bases lay in between. CDR3 DNA: TGTGCCAGCAGCTACCAGGACGGACGGAACACTGAAGCTTTCTTT. Residues: CASSYQDGRNTEAFF. Full variable domain (remainder filled in from reference TRBV5-6 and TRBJ1-1): DAGVTQSPTHLIKTRGQQVTLRCSPKSGHDTVSWYQQALGQGPQFIFQYYEEEERQRGNFPDRFSGHQFPNYSSELNVNALLLGDSALYLCASSYQDGRNTEAFFGQGTRLTVV.

In this sample, this clonotype turned up a few times. The chain couples TRBV5-1 to TRBJ2-1; 11 bases map to TRBD1. Unmatched junction bases numbered 6, after V lost 0 bases and J lost 7 bases. The CDR3 runs to 16 residues. Germline V gene lookup returns CDR1 SGHRS and CDR2 YFSETQ. In DNA, the CDR3 is TGCGCCAGCAGCTTGGGACCGGGACAGGGGGAGAATGAGCAGTTCTTC. It is translated as CASSLGPGQGENEQFF.

Only a few counts were recorded for this clonotype. This chain links TRBV6-2 or TRBV6-3 with TRBJ2-2; maybe TRBD1 (6 bases). This CDR3 has 19 amino acids. V lost 0 bases, J lost 5 bases, and 22 bases lay in between. The V gene's germline CDR1 is MNHEY and CDR2 SVGEGT. The CDR3 nucleotides are TGTGCCAGCAGTTACTCGAGAGGGGTTACAGGGCCTGATACCGGGGAGCTGTTTTTT. Protein product: CASSYSRGVTGPDTGELFF.

This clonotype was observed a few times. This sequence joins TRBV29-1 and TRBJ2-7; 7 bases are shared with TRBD2. CDR3 length: 14 amino acids. Trimming removed 7 bases from V and 0 bases from J; junction bases left unmatched: 9. Germline values: CDR1 SQVTM, CDR2 ANQGSEA. The DNA of the CDR3 is TGCAGCGCGACCGGCGGGGGTAGCTCCTACGAGCAGTACTTC. This gives the protein CSATGGGSSYEQYF.

This clonotype occurred a few times. This chain links TRBV6-1 with TRBJ1-4; D may be TRBD1 (6 bases). Trimming left V 8 bases short and J 7 bases short, with 23 bases between. The CDR3 loop spans 16 amino acids. Germline lookup yields CDR1 MNHNS and CDR2 SASEGT. In nucleotides, the CDR3 is TGTGCCAGCGGCCGGTCCTGGAGGACAGTGAGTGAAAAACTGTTTTTT. It specifies CASGRSWRTVSEKLFF.

The rearrangement joins TRBV15 to TRBJ2-7, with D uncertain. V lost 5 bases and J lost 2, with 10 bases in between. The length of the CDR3 is 13 residues. The germline V gene has CDR1 LNHNV and CDR2 YYDKDF (reference sequence). The CDR3 sequence is CATSDGLAYEQYF. The CDR3 bases are TGTGCCACCAGCGACGGTCTCGCCTACGAGCAGTACTTC.

In its sample, this clonotype was seen once. A junction boundary mismatches the germline segment, possibly from a read error. V usage is TRBV20-1 and J usage is TRBJ1-2, with D perhaps TRBD1 (5 bases). Germline CDR1 DFQATT, CDR2 SNEGSKA (reference sequence). The length of the CDR3 is 15 residues. The CDR3 DNA reads as TGCTGTGCTAGAGCCGGGACTCCCGGAGACTATGGCTACACCTTC. Protein product: CCARAGTPGDYGYTF.

The sample holds a few counts of this clonotype. The chain joins TRBV7-6 to TRBJ2-7; tentative D call: TRBD2 (6 bases). Germline CDR1 is SGHVS and CDR2 is FNYEAQ. The CDR3 runs to 12 residues. The V end lost 5 bases, the J end lost 5 bases, and 10 bases lay between the germline ends. The CDR3 here is CASSTWGDEQYF. The DNA of the CDR3 is TGTGCCAGCAGCACCTGGGGGGACGAGCAGTACTTC.